Reported below is one T cell receptor beta chain. Its antigen is as yet unknown. The CDR3 does not close with the conserved phenylalanine or tryptophan, likely indicating a read error. This sample was taken from a study of tumor-infiltrating lymphocytes in primary liver carcinoma. In the study overall: Read depth, roughly 3.65 to 8 million productive TCRbeta reads, did not differ significantly between tissues. General study points: A significantly higher top-250-clone fraction was recorded for tumors than for blood (p = 0.039).

For blood RNA, unsorted whole blood served as the source, and germline DNA was extracted too. This CDR3 region has 16 residues. Trimming shortened V by 4 bases and J by 0 bases, and 12 bases separated the two germline ends. With a constant-region primer, TCR beta cDNA was made from around 530 ng of total RNA. A slightly modified ARM-PCR protocol with three nested multiplex PCR rounds produced these TCR beta libraries. Rounds one and two of PCR, each of around 9 cycles, were primed with TRBV1-TRBV30 forward primers and a C-beta reverse primer. One entry per CDR3 protein, called by TCRdb with MiXCR from the multiplex PCR reads. The profile shows about 310,000 distinct CDR3 sequences, roughly 60% of them singletons.

The sample taken for sequencing was peripheral blood. The sequence came from a woman in her twenties or thirties with primary liver carcinoma and hepatitis B virus infection. The gene calls are TRBV12-3 or TRBV12-4 and TRBJ2-2; D perhaps matches TRBD1 (6 bases). The CDR3 sequence: CASSSRQVTNTGELFL. CDR3 sequence (DNA): TGTGCCAGCAGTTCCCGACAGGTCACGAACACCGGGGAGCTGTTTCTT.